This T cell receptor beta chain was sequenced during a study of metastatic and nonmetastatic thyroid tumors. Turning to the study itself: Samples came from malignant and benign thyroid patients, and repertoires were compared across blood and tumor or nodule tissue. Findings and limits, study-wide: TCR beta diversity was reportedly significantly higher in malignant thyroid tumors than benign nodules, in blood and tumor.

No treatment had been given to any patient before thyroid surgery. This clone was recorded many times. The antigen remains unidentified. The ends were cut back, 0 bases at V and 5 bases at J, with 9 bases in the middle. Germline V gene lookup returns CDR1 SGHDN and CDR2 FVKESK. This CDR3 has 14 residues. In the authors' methods: Construction of a distant-metastasis classifier for papillary thyroid cancer relied on CDR3 differences across clinicopathological groups. TCRdb reprocessed the PCR reads using MiXCR. The V and J calls, along with clone size, are taken from TCRdb and not from the paper's own processing. The sample has 40,000 to 55,000 clones, more than 15% seen once.

The sequenced sample was blood. The TCR was taken from a female donor with papillary thyroid cancer or a benign thyroid nodule (not recorded which). Some clones in this sample may be carry-over from other donors' samples. This chain connects TRBV14 to TRBJ2-3; D unclear. The CDR3 nucleotides read TGTGCCAGCAGCCAAGATACCCAAGGAGATACGCAGTATTTT. Translated, it gives CASSQDTQGDTQYF.